This T cell receptor beta chain was identified in a study of shared clonotypes between healthy human individuals. The V gene's germline CDR1 is SNHLY and CDR2 FYNNEI. With 6 bases removed from V and 7 bases from J, the gap between germline ends came to 6 bases. This CDR3 spans 10 amino acids. Method: immunoSEQ multiplex PCR; TCRdb's copy keeps in-frame clones and lacks some. Of fewer than 650,000 clones listed, around 80% are singletons. Sequences were obtained from PBMCs. The source is a woman aged 40 to 55 in good health. Some clones in this sample may be carry-over from other donors' samples. This chain connects TRBV2 to TRBJ2-5; possibly TRBD2 for D (5 bases). CDR3 nucleotide sequence: TGTGCCAGCAGGGCGGGGACCCAGTACTTC. Translation gives CASRAGTQYF.